The next 15 T cell receptor beta chains were all read from a single sample in a study of T cells in Graves' hyperthyroidism and ophthalmopathy. Regions amplified from RNA transcripts were the TCR beta CDR3 regions. The primer set for the first-round RT-PCR of the TCR CDR3 was HTBI. Via MiXCR, TCRdb re-called the multiplex PCR reads, giving one row per CDR3 protein. Here the sample spans hundreds of thousands of distinct CDR3 sequences, around 24% being singletons. The material sequenced was blood. These receptors all come from a woman aged 25 to 39 with Graves' ophthalmopathy.

This clonotype showed up many times. The J gene is TRBJ2-2, the V gene TRBV27, with D hard to call. V dropped 5 bases and J dropped 7 bases, with 5 bases sitting between them. The CDR3 totals 11 residues. Germline lookup yields CDR1 MNHEY and CDR2 SMNVEV (reference sequence). The CDR3 region has the DNA TGTGCCAGCAGTGAGCGCGGGGAGCTGTTTTTT. Translating gives CASSERGELFF.

There are many counts of this clonotype. This chain links TRBV30 with TRBJ1-2; unclear D gene. V was cut by 4 bases and J by 4 bases, with 7 bases left in between. The germline V gene encodes CDR1 GTSNPN and CDR2 SVGIG (reference sequence). The CDR3 covers 11 residues. CDR3 protein: CAWIEGYGYTF. The CDR3 nucleotides are TGTGCCTGGATAGAAGGCTATGGCTACACCTTC.

The J gene is TRBJ2-7, the V gene TRBV11-1; 8 positions agree with TRBD1. Germline CDR1 SGHAT, CDR2 FQDESV (reference sequence). This CDR3 region has 18 residues. J lost 3 bases, V lost 3 bases, and 16 bases had no gene match. The CDR3 DNA is TGTGCCAGCAGCTTGGCCGGGACAGGACGTGGTGGGGTCTACGAGCAGTACTTC. This sequence encodes CASSLAGTGRGGVYEQYF.

In the case of this clonotype: One base away lies a much larger clone, so this may be a sequencing read error. The rearrangement uses TRBV28 and TRBJ2-5; 8 bases fit TRBD2. There are 17 residues in the CDR3. Germline V lookup: CDR1 MDHEN, CDR2 SYDVKM. The V segment lost 3 bases and the J segment 5 bases; nucleotides outside the gene matches: 14. The DNA for the CDR3 is TGTGCCAGCAGTTTCGGTTCGGCTAGCGGGCGTCGGGAGACCCAGTACTTC. This codes for CASSFGSASGRRETQYF.

The sample holds many counts of this clonotype. The CDR3 nucleotides read TGTGCCAGCAGTTACTCGATCGGAAGCTCCTACGAGCAGTACTTC. Protein product: CASSYSIGSSYEQYF. The genes are TRBV6-2 or TRBV6-3 and TRBJ2-7; D is uncertain. The CDR3 runs 15 residues. Trimming stripped 0 bases from V and 0 bases from J, with 9 bases between. Germline assignment: CDR1 MNHEY and CDR2 SVGEGT.

This clonotype was counted ten times or more. The chain uses TRBV19 and TRBJ1-2, with a weak D call TRBD1 (6 bases). The CDR3 covers 16 residues. Trimming took off 3 bases at V and 4 bases at J, with 18 bases between the two ends. Germline V lookup: CDR1 LNHDA, CDR2 SQIVND (reference sequence). CDR3 in DNA: TGTGCCAGTAGTATTGACAGGACGAAAAGTTTCTATGGCTACACCTTC. Protein: CASSIDRTKSFYGYTF.

This clonotype was recorded many times. The rearrangement joins TRBV24-1 to TRBJ2-5, with TRBD2 as a possible D gene (6 bases). The germline V gene encodes CDR1 KGHDR and CDR2 SFDVKD. This CDR3 has 14 amino acids. The V and J ends lost 7 bases and 2 bases respectively, with 13 bases between them. The CDR3 here is CATRGGAGQETQYF. The CDR3 region has the DNA TGTGCCACCAGGGGGGGAGCTGGTCAAGAGACCCAGTACTTC.

In this sample, this clonotype turned up a few times. The V and J genes are TRBV29-1 and TRBJ1-1, with D possibly matching TRBD1 (6 bases). The ends were cut back, 7 bases at V and 3 bases at J, with 18 bases in the middle. The CDR3 is 14 amino acids. Germline V CDR1 and CDR2: SQVTM, ANQGSEA. CDR3: CSAPRGARDTEAFF. CDR3 sequence (DNA): TGCAGCGCCCCTAGGGGGGCGAGGGACACTGAAGCTTTCTTT.

The chain couples TRBV5-1 to TRBJ1-5; TRBD1 is a possible D gene (5 bases). The V end lost 4 bases, the J end lost 0 bases, and 14 bases lay between the germline ends. Germline assignment: CDR1 SGHRS and CDR2 YFSETQ. CDR3 size: 16 residues. The CDR3 coding sequence is TGCGCCAGCAGCCTGGGGGGAGTAAATAGCAATCAGCCCCAGCATTTT. Amino acids: CASSLGGVNSNQPQHF.

The rearrangement joins TRBV6-1 to TRBJ2-7; tentative D call: TRBD2 (6 bases). Germline CDR1 and CDR2: MNHNS and SASEGT. The CDR3 length is 15 residues. V lost 1 base to trimming and J lost 3 bases, with 13 bases between them. The CDR3 nucleotides read TGTGCCAGCAGTGAAGGCCTCCGGGAGTTCTACGAGCAGTACTTC. This encodes CASSEGLREFYEQYF.

This clonotype was counted ten times or more. The chain is built from TRBV7-3 and TRBJ1-1; D remains unclear. V shed 1 base and J shed 1 base, with 10 bases lying between them. Germline V gives CDR1 SGHTA, CDR2 FQGTGA. CDR3 length: 15 residues. The CDR3 spells CASSLIPLPNTEAFF. CDR3 DNA sequence: TGTGCCAGCAGCTTAATCCCACTACCGAACACTGAAGCTTTCTTT.

The genes are TRBV27 and TRBJ2-5; D is ambiguous. CDR3 length equals 13 residues. The germline V gene has CDR1 MNHEY and CDR2 SMNVEV (reference sequence). V shed 5 bases and J shed 3 bases, with 10 bases lying between them. Written as DNA, the CDR3 is TGTGCCAGCAGTGGCTCTTGGGAAGAGACCCAGTACTTC. Translated: CASSGSWEETQYF.

This clonotype was counted ten times or more. The rearrangement joins TRBV5-1 to TRBJ1-6, with 7 bases fitting TRBD1. CDR1 is SGHRS, CDR2 YFSETQ, per germline. The CDR3 runs 14 residues. V lost 4 bases and J lost 7; bases outside the gene matches: 5. The CDR3 sequence: CASSEPGQNSPLHF. CDR3 nucleotide sequence: TGCGCCAGCAGCGAGCCGGGACAGAATTCACCCCTCCACTTT.

In this sample, this clonotype turned up many times. The J gene is TRBJ1-2, the V gene TRBV6-1; D is unclear. Germline V lookup: CDR1 MNHNS, CDR2 SASEGT. This CDR3 has 14 residues. The V end was cut by 5 bases, the J end by 6 bases, with 16 bases between. CDR3 DNA: TGTGCCAGCAGTAAACTTCTTCTTCCCGATGGCTACACCTTC. It encodes CASSKLLLPDGYTF.

V is TRBV6-2 or TRBV6-3 and J is TRBJ1-1, with D perhaps matching TRBD1 (6 bases). The CDR3 is made up of 19 amino acids. V was pared by 6 bases and J by 0 bases, with 26 bases between. Per germline, CDR1 MNHEY and CDR2 SVGEGT. In DNA, the CDR3 is TGTGCCAGCAGCAGTCACAGAGTGGGGGGCCTAGGGATGAACACTGAAGCTTTCTTT. Protein sequence: CASSSHRVGGLGMNTEAFF.